The table lists the clone carrying this T cell receptor beta chain with a count of one. Its antigen remains unknown. The data were taken from a study of T cell responses to AZD1222 COVID-19 vaccine. Notes on the study in general: Clonal diversity may have been underestimated, and the donors were mostly white British, with more females than males.

The junction had 9 bases not matched to a gene; V was cut back by 6 bases and J by 6 bases. Germline V gene lookup returns CDR1 LNHDA and CDR2 SQIVND (reference sequence). There are 15 residues in the CDR3. The protocol was immunoSEQ multiplex PCR, while the TCRdb copy is restricted to in-frame clones and leaves out a portion. The sample contains about 130,000 clones, nearly 90% of which appear only once. The chain links TRBV19 to TRBJ1-5, with 9 bases lining up with TRBD1. The receptor's source is an adult who received the AZD1222 COVID-19 vaccine. The specimen was peripheral blood, collected 28 days after the second AZD1222 dose. The CDR3 DNA reads as TGTGCCAGTAGGAGCGGGACAGGGCGATCTCAGCCCCAGCATTTT. Translated: CASRSGTGRSQPQHF.